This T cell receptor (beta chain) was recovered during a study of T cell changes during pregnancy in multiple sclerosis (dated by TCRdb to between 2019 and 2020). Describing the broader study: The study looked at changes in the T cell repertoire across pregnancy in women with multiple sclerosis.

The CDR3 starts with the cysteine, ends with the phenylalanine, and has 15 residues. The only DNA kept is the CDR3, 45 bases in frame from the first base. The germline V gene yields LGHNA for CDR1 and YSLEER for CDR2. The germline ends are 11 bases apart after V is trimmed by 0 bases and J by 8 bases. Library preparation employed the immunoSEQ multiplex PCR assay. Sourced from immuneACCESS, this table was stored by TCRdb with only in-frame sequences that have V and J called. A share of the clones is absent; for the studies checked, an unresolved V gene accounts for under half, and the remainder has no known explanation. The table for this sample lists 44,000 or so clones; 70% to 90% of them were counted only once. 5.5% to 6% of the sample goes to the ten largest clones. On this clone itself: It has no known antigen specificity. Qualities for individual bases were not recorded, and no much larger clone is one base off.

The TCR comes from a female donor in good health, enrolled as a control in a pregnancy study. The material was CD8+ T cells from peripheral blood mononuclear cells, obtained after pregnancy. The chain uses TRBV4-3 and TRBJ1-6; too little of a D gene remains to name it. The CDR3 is CASSQDRGQDSPLHF. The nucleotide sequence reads TGCGCCAGCAGCCAAGATCGGGGTCAGGATTCACCCCTCCACTTT.